This TCR beta chain stems from a study of cytomegalovirus exposure and HLA in healthy donors. Study outcomes and limitations: Presence/absence analyses rested on an assumption that sequencing depth was roughly uniform across donors. Many donors shared some public TCRs, even though most TCR sequences were rare.

V was shortened by 8 bases and J by 6 bases, with 20 bases between the two germline ends. Germline V CDR1 and CDR2: MNHEY, SMNVEV (reference sequence). There are 15 residues in the CDR3. In regard to this clone: Its matching antigen is unknown.

The PCR was carried out with 60 Vbeta primers and 13 Jbeta primers. Produced via immunoSEQ multiplex PCR; TCRdb's table is partial and in-frame only. Here the sample spans some 190,000 clones, around 67% being singletons. The source material was PBMCs. The sequence was obtained from a young woman in good health and CMV-seropositive. This chain uses TRBV27 with TRBJ2-1; D unclear. The chain's CDR3 is CASVKQWPYPNEQFF. The DNA of the CDR3 is TGTGCCAGCGTGAAACAGTGGCCCTACCCCAATGAGCAGTTCTTC.